This T cell receptor (beta chain) was identified in a study of metastatic and nonmetastatic thyroid tumors. On the study more broadly: Both malignant and benign thyroid patients supplied peripheral blood and tumor or nodule tissue samples, across which the repertoires of these patients were then compared.

Study processing details: Between-group CDR3 differences, defined by clinicopathological status, yielded a distant-metastasis classifier for papillary thyroid cancer. TCRdb re-called the PCR reads through MiXCR. Here the V and J calls rest on TCRdb's processing, not on the authors' analysis. The sample holds some 13,000 clones; 21% are singletons and the top ten take approximately 15%. Per germline, CDR1 SGHTA and CDR2 FQGNSA. This CDR3 has 13 amino acids. The ends were cut back, 5 bases at V and 8 bases at J, with 13 bases in the middle. This clone appeared a few times. All patients were untreated before thyroid surgery.

The V and J genes are TRBV7-2 and TRBJ1-5; no firm D call. The TCR comes from a female donor with papillary thyroid cancer or a benign thyroid nodule (not recorded which). Some clones in this sample may be carry-over from other donors' samples. The sequenced sample was adjacent normal tissue. CDR3 nucleotide sequence: TGTGCCAGCAGCCGTGACCGACGGAAGCCCCAGCATTTT. Protein sequence: CASSRDRRKPQHF.